The source of this TCR beta chain is a study of shared clonotypes between healthy human individuals. Findings and limits, study-wide: Shared clonotypes: roughly 4.7% naive CD4, approximately 3.4% naive CD8, about 2.2% memory CD4, about 0.41% memory CD8. Larger estimated richness was generally seen in naive subsets than in memory subsets. A reduction in generation probabilities was seen for non-shared clonotypes relative to those shared by all four donors.

Trimming took 7 bases from V and 2 from J, leaving 16 bases between them. CDR3 length: 14 amino acids. Germline CDR1 and CDR2: SGHRS and YFSETQ. The assay was immunoSEQ multiplex PCR, and TCRdb's table has in-frame clones only and misses some. Of about 1.1 million clones listed, approximately 75% were seen once; the top ten hold over 0.8%. With respect to this clone: Antigen: not known.

Naive CD45RA+ and memory CD45RA-negative subsets were split from CD4+ cells. The sequence was obtained from a man younger than 30 in good health. Some clones in this sample may be carry-over from other donors' samples. What was sequenced was memory CD4+ T cells from PBMCs. The subset was: CD45RA-negative fraction. The rearrangement links TRBV5-1 to TRBJ2-7, with D perhaps TRBD2 (5 bases). The DNA of the CDR3 is TGCGCCAGCCGCCTACGGGATGGAACCTACGAGCAGTACTTC. This translates into CASRLRDGTYEQYF. Combining the CDR3 with reference TRBV5-1 and TRBJ2-7 gives the whole variable domain KAGVTQTPRYLIKTRGQQVTLSCSPISGHRSVSWYQQTPGQGLQFLFEYFSETQRNKGNFPGRFSGRQFSNSRSEMNVSTLELGDSALYLCASRLRDGTYEQYFGPGTRLTVT.